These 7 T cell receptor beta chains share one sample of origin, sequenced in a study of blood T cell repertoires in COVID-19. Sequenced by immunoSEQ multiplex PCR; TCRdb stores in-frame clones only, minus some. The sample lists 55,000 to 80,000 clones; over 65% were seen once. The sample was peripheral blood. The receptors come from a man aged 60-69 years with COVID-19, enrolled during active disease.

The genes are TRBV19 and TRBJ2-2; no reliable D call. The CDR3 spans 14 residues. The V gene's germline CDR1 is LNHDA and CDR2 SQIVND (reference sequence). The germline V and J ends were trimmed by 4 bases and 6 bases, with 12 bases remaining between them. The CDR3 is CASSTIWPPGELFF. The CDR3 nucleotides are TGTGCCAGTAGTACCATATGGCCGCCCGGGGAGCTGTTTTTT.

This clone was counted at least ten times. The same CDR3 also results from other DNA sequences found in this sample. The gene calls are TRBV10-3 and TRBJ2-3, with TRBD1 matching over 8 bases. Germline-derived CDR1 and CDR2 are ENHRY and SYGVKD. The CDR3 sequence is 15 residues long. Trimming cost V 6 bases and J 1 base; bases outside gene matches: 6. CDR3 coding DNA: TGTGCCATCAGCACAGGACAGGGCGGCACAGATACGCAGTATTTT. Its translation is CAISTGQGGTDTQYF.

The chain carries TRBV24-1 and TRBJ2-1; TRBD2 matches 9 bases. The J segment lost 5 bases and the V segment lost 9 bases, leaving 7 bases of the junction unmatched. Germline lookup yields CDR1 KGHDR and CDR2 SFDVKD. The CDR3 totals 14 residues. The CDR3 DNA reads TGTGCCACCGGATCGACTAGCGGTAACAATGAGCAGTTCTTC. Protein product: CATGSTSGNNEQFF.

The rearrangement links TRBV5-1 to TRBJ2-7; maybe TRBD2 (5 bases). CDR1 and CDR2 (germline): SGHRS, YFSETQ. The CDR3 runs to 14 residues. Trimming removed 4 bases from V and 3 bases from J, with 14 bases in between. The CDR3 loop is CASSREGIGYEQYF. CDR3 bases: TGCGCCAGCAGCCGCGAGGGTATAGGCTACGAGCAGTACTTC. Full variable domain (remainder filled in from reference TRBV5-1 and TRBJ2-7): KAGVTQTPRYLIKTRGQQVTLSCSPISGHRSVSWYQQTPGQGLQFLFEYFSETQRNKGNFPGRFSGRQFSNSRSEMNVSTLELGDSALYLCASSREGIGYEQYFGPGTRLTVT.

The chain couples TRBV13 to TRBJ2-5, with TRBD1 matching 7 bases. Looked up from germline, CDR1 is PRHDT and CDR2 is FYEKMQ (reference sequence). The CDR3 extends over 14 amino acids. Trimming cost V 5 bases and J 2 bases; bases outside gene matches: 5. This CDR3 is CASSTWTGQETQYF. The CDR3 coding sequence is TGTGCCAGCAGCACGTGGACAGGACAAGAGACCCAGTACTTC.

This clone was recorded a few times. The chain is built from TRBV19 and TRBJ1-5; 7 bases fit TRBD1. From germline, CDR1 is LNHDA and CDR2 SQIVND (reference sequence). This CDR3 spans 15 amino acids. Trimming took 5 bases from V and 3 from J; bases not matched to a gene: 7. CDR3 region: CASSPGTAYNQPQHF. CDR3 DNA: TGTGCCAGTAGTCCCGGGACAGCCTACAATCAGCCCCAGCATTTT.

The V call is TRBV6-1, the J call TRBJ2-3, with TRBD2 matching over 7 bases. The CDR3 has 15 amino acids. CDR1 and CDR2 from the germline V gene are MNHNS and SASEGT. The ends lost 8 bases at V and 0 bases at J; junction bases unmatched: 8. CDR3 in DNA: TGTGCCAGCCTGCGAACTAGCGCGAGCACAGATACGCAGTATTTT. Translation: CASLRTSASTDTQYF.